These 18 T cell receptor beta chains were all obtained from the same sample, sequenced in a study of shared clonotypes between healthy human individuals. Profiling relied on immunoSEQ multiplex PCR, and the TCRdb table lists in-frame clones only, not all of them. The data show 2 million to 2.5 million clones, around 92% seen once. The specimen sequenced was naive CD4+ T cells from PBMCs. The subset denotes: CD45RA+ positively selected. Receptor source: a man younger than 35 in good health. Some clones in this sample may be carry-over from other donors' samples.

In DNA form, the CDR3 reads TGTGCCAGCTCCACCGGGACAGGGGAGGCTTACACTGAAGCTTTCTTT. Its protein is CASSTGTGEAYTEAFF. This chain connects TRBV18 to TRBJ1-1; 10 bases agree with TRBD1. CDR1 is KGHSH and CDR2 is LQKENI in the germline V gene. The V segment lost 6 bases and the J segment 3 bases; nucleotides outside the gene matches: 10. The CDR3 is made up of 16 amino acids.

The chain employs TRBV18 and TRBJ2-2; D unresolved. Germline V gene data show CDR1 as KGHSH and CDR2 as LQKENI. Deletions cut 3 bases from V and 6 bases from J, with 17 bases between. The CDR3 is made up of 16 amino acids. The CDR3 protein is CASSPGRTLSPGELFF. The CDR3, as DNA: TGTGCCAGCTCACCGGGCAGGACCCTGAGTCCCGGGGAGCTGTTTTTT.

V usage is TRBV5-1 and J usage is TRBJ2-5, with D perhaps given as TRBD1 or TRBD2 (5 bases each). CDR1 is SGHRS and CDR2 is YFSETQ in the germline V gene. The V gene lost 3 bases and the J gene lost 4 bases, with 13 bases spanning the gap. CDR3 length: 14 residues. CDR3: CASSSEGAGETQYF. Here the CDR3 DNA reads TGCGCCAGCAGCTCGGAAGGGGCGGGAGAGACCCAGTACTTC. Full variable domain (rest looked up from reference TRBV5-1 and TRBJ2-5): KAGVTQTPRYLIKTRGQQVTLSCSPISGHRSVSWYQQTPGQGLQFLFEYFSETQRNKGNFPGRFSGRQFSNSRSEMNVSTLELGDSALYLCASSSEGAGETQYFGPGTRLLVL.

Written as DNA, the CDR3 is TGTGCCAGCAGCTTAGAGGTTAGCGGCCGTGAGCAGTTCTTC. It yields the protein CASSLEVSGREQFF. The gene calls are TRBV7-2 and TRBJ2-1, with TRBD2 as a possible D gene (6 bases). The CDR3 extends over 14 amino acids. The ends were cut back, 1 base at V and 9 bases at J, with 13 bases in the middle. Germline CDR1 is SGHTA and CDR2 is FQGNSA.

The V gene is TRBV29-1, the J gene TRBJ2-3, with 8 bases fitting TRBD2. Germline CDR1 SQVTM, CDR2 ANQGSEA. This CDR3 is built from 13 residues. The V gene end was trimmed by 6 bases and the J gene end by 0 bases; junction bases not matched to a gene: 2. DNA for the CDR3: TGCAGCGTCGGGACTAGAAGCACAGATACGCAGTATTTT. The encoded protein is CSVGTRSTDTQYF.

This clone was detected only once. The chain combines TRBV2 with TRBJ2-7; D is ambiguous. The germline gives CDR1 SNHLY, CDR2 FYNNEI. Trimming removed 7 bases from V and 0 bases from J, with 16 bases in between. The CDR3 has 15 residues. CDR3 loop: CASISSAATSYEQYF. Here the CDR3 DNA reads TGTGCCAGCATTTCCAGTGCGGCGACCTCCTACGAGCAGTACTTC.

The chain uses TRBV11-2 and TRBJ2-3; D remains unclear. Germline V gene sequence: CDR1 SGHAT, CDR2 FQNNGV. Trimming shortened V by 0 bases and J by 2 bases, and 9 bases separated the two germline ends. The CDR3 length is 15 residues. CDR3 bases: TGTGCCAGCAGCTTAGAGCGGCAATACACAGATACGCAGTATTTT. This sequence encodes CASSLERQYTDTQYF.

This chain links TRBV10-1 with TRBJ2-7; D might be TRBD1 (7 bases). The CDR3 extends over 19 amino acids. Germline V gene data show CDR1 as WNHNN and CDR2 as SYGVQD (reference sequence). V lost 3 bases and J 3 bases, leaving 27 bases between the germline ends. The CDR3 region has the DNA TGCGCCAGCAGTGATCGGAGTGGAGGGGGCTCGACTGGACACTACGAGCAGTACTTC. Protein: CASSDRSGGGSTGHYEQYF.

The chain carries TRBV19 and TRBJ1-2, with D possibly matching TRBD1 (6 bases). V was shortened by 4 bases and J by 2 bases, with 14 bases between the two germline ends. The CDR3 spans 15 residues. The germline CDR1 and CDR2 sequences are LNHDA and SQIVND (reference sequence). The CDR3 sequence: CASSTQGRGNYGYTF. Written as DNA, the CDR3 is TGTGCCAGTAGTACCCAGGGGAGAGGAAACTATGGCTACACCTTC.

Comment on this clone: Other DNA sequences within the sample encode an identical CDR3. CDR3 sequence reads: CASRSGDTQYF. The CDR3 DNA sequence: TGTGCCAGCAGGTCGGGAGATACGCAGTATTTT. The rearrangement uses TRBV6-1 and TRBJ2-3; D is ambiguous. The CDR3 is 11 amino acids. V shed 6 bases and J shed 5 bases, with 6 bases lying between them. Germline CDR1 reads MNHNS; CDR2 reads SASEGT.

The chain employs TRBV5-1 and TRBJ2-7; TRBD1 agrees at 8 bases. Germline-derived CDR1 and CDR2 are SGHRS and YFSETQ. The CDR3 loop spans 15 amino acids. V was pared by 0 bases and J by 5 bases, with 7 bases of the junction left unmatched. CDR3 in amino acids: CASSLGTGTPHEQYF. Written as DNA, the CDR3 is TGCGCCAGCAGCTTGGGGACAGGGACCCCCCACGAGCAGTACTTC.

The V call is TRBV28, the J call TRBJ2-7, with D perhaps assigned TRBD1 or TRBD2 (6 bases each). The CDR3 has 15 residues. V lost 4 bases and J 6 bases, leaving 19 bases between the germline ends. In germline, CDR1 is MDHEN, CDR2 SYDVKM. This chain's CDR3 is CASSSVGGPKGEQYF. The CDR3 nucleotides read TGTGCCAGCAGTTCTGTGGGGGGCCCAAAGGGCGAGCAGTACTTC.

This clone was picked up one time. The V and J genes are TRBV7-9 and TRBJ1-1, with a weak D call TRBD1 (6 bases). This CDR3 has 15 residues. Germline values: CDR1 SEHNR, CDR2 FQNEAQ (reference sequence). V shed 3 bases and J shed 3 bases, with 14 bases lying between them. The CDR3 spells CASSFFGGGDTEAFF. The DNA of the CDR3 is TGTGCCAGCAGCTTCTTCGGAGGGGGGGACACTGAAGCTTTCTTT.

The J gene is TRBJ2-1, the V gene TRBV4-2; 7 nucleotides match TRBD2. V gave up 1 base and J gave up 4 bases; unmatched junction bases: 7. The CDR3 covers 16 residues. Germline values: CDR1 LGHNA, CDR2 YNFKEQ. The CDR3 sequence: CASSQGEGPLYNEQFF. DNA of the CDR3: TGTGCCAGCAGCCAAGGGGAGGGACCACTATACAATGAGCAGTTCTTC.

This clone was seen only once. CDR3 nucleotide sequence: TGTGCCAGCAGCCAACGTACACAGGGTGCGGTGATGAACACTGAAGCTTTCTTT. Its protein is CASSQRTQGAVMNTEAFF. The chain uses TRBV7-7 and TRBJ1-1, with D possibly matching TRBD1 (6 bases). Trimming took off 5 bases at V and 0 bases at J, with 22 bases between the two ends. CDR1 and CDR2 (germline): SSHAT, FNYEAQ (reference sequence). This CDR3 has 18 residues.

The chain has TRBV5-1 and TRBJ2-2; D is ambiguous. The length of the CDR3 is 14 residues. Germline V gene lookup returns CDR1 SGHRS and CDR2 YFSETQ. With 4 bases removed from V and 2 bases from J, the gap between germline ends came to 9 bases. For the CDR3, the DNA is TGCGCCAGCAGCCCCCCTTCCAACACCGGGGAGCTGTTTTTT. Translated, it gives CASSPPSNTGELFF.

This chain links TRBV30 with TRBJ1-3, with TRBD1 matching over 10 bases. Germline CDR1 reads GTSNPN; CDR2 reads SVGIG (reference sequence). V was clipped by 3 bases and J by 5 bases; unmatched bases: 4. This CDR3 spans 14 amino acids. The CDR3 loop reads CAWSLDRGRNTIYF. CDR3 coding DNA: TGTGCCTGGAGCTTGGACAGGGGGAGAAACACCATATATTTT.

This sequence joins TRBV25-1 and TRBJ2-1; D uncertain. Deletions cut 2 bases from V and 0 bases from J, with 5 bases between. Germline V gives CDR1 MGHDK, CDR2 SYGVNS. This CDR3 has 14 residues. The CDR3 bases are TGTGCCAGCAGTGAAAGTGGCTCCTACAATGAGCAGTTCTTC. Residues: CASSESGSYNEQFF.